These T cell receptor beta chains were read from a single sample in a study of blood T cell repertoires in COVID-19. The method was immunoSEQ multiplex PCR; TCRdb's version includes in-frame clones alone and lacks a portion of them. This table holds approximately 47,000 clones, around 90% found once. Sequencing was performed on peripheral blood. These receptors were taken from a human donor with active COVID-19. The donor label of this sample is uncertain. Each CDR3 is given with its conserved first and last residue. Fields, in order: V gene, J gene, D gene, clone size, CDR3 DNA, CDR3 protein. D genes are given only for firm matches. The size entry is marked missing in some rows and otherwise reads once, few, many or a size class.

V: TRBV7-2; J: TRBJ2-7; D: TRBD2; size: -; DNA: TGTGCCAGCAGCCCCAGACTAGCGGGAGACGGCGAGCAGTACTTC; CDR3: CASSPRLAGDGEQYF
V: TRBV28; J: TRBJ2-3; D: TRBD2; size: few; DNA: TGTGCCAGCAGTACCCTGGGACTAGCGGCAGATACGCAGTATTTT; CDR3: CASSTLGLAADTQYF
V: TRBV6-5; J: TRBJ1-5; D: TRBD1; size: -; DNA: TGTGCCAGCAAGAAACAGGGGGGCAGCAATCAGCCCCAGCATTTT; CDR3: CASKKQGGSNQPQHF
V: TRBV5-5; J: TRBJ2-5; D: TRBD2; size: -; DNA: TGTGCCAGCAGCTTTCCTAGCGGGAGTATTGAGACCCAGTACTTC; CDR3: CASSFPSGSIETQYF
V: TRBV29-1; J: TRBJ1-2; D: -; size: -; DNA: TGCAGCGTTGAAGGTTCGGGGGGAAGTGGCTACACCTTC; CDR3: CSVEGSGGSGYTF
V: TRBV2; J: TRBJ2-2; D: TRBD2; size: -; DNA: TGTGCCAGCACTCAGGCTAGCGGGAGATCTGGGGAGCTGTTTTTT; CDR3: CASTQASGRSGELFF
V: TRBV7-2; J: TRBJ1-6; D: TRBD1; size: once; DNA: TGTGCCAGCAGCTTAGAGACAGGGGCCAATTCACCCCTCCACTTT; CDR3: CASSLETGANSPLHF
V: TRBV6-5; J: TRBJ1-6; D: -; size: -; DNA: TGTGCCAGCAGTTACTCGACGGGATCCCACTCACCCCTCCACTTT; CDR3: CASSYSTGSHSPLHF
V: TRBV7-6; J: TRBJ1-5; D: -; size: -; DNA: TGTGCCAGCAGCTTAATCCCCCAGGGCAATCAGCCCCAGCATTTT; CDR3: CASSLIPQGNQPQHF
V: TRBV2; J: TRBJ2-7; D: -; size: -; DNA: TGTGCCAGCAGTCCTGGGAGCTACGAGCAGTACTTC; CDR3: CASSPGSYEQYF
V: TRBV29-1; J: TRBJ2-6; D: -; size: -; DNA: TGCAGCGTTGCCCGGGACACAGACTCTGGGGCCAACGTCCTGACTTTC; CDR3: CSVARDTDSGANVLTF
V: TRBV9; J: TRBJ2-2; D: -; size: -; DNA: TGTGCCAGCAGCGTATTGACGGGAGTGTACACCGGGGAGCTGTTTTTT; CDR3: CASSVLTGVYTGELFF
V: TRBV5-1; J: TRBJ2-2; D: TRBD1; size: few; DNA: TGCGCCAGCAGCGCTTGGACAGGGGGAATAACCGGGGAGCTGTTTTTT; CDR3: CASSAWTGGITGELFF
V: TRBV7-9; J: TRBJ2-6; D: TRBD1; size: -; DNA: TGTGCCAGCAGCTTTCGGACAGGGCGCCCTGGGGCCAACGTCCTGACTTTC; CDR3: CASSFRTGRPGANVLTF
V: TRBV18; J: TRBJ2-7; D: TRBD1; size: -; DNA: TGTGCCAGCTCACCAGGGACAGGCTACGAGCAGTACTTC; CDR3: CASSPGTGYEQYF
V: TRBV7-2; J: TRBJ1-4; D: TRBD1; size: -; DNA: TGTGCCAGCAGCTTAGAAGGGGGCGTATCTAATGAAAAACTGTTTTTT; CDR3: CASSLEGGVSNEKLFF
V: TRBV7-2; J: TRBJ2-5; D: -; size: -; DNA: TGTGCCAGCAGCACCGACTTGGTAGAGACCCAGTACTTC; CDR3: CASSTDLVETQYF
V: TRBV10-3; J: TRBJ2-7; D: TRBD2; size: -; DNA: TGTGCCATCAGTACCATTTGGGGGACTAGCGGGTCTGGTAGCTCCTACGAGCAGTACTTC; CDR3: CAISTIWGTSGSGSSYEQYF
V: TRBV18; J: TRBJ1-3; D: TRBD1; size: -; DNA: TGTGCCAGCTCACCATCGACCGGGACAGGAGGGGACACCATATATTTT; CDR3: CASSPSTGTGGDTIYF
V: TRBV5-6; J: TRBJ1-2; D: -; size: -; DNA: TGTGCCAGCAGCTTACAGGGAAACTATGGCTACACCTTC; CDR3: CASSLQGNYGYTF
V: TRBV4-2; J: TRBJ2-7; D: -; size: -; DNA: TGTGCCAGCAGCCCACGGGGGAGCTACGAGCAGTACTTC; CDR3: CASSPRGSYEQYF
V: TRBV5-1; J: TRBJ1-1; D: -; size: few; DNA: TGCGCCAGCAGCCCCGGGGTAAGGAACACTGAAGCTTTCTTT; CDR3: CASSPGVRNTEAFF
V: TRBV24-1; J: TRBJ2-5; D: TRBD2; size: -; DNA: TGTGCCACCAGTGACCGTGCTAGCGGGAGAGAGACCCAGTACTTC; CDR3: CATSDRASGRETQYF
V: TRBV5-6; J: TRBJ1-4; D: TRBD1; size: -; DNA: TGTGCCAGCAGCTTTTACCGAACGACAGGGGGTCGTGAAAAACTGTTTTTT; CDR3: CASSFYRTTGGREKLFF
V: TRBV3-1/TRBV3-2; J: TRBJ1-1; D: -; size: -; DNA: TGTGCCAGCAGCCACCAAGTGTCCCAATTCAACTCTGAAGCCTTCTTT; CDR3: CASSHQVSQFNSEAFF
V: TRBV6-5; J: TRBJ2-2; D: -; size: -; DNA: TGTGCCAGCAGTTACGACTACACCGGGGAGCTGTTTTTT; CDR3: CASSYDYTGELFF
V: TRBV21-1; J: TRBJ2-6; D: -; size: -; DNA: TGTGCCAGCAGGGGCGGGGCCAACGTCCTGACTTTC; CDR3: CASRGGANVLTF
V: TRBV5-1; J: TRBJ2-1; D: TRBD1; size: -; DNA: TGCGCCAGCAGCATACAGGGGGGTCACAATGAGCAGTTCTTC; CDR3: CASSIQGGHNEQFF
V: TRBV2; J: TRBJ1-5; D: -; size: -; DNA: TGTGCCAGCAGTGGACTGCAGGGGATGCCCCAGCATTTT; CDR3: CASSGLQGMPQHF
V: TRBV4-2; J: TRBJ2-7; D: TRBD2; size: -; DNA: TGTGCCAGCAGCCATGATCTAGCGGGAGGGCTGTACGAGCAGTACTTC; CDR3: CASSHDLAGGLYEQYF
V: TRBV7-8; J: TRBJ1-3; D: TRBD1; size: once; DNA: TGTGCCAGCAGCTCCACAGGGGGCTCTGGAAACACCATATATTTT; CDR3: CASSSTGGSGNTIYF
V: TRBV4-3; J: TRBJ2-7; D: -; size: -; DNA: TGCGCCAGCAGCCAAGATCTGGCCAACTACGAGCAGTACTTC; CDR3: CASSQDLANYEQYF
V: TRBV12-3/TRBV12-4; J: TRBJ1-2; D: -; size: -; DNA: TGTGCCAGCACCGACAGGCCCTATGGCTACACCTTC; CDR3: CASTDRPYGYTF
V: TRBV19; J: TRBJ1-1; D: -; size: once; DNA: TGTGCCAGTAGTCTGATGTCGGGCAGGGGATCCACTGAAGCTTTCTTT; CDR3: CASSLMSGRGSTEAFF
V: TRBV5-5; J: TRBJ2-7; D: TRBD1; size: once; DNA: TGTGCCAGCAGCTCGGTCGTGACAGGGGGCGCCTACGAGCAGTACTTC; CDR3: CASSSVVTGGAYEQYF
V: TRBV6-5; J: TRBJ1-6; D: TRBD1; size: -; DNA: TGTGCCAGCAGCAAGGGCGACAGGGGTTGGTCACCCCTCCACTTT; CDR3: CASSKGDRGWSPLHF
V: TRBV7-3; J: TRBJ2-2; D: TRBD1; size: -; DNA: TGTGCCAGCAGCTTGGGGACAGGGTACACCGGGGAGCTGTTTTTT; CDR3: CASSLGTGYTGELFF
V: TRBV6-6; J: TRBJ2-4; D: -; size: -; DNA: TGTGCCAGCAGCTACCTTGGCCAGGATAACATTCAGTACTTC; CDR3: CASSYLGQDNIQYF
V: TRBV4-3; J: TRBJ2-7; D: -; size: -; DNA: TGCGCCAGCAGCCAAGAGACAGCCTACGAGCAGTACTTC; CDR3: CASSQETAYEQYF
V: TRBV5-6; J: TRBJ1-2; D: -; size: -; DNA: TGTGCCAGCAGCTTGAATCCCAACAGGGAACCCGGCTACACCTTC; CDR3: CASSLNPNREPGYTF
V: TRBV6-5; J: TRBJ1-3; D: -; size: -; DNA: TGTGCCAGCCGAGTTCGGGAAGGAAACACCATATATTTT; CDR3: CASRVREGNTIYF
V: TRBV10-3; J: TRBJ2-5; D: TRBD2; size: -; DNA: TGTGCCATCAGTGCAAAGACTAGCGCAAGAGAGACCCAGTACTTC; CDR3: CAISAKTSARETQYF
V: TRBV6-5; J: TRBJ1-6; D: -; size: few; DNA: TGTGCCAGCAGTTACTCTAGGGAGTCACCCCTCCACTTT; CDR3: CASSYSRESPLHF
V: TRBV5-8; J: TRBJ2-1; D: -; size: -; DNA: TGTGCCGGGTCCCGGGGCAATGAGCAGTTCTTC; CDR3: CAGSRGNEQFF
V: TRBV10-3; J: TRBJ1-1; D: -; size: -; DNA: TGTGCCATCAGTGTAGGAAGGTCAGGAAGAACTGAAGCTTTCTTT; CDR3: CAISVGRSGRTEAFF
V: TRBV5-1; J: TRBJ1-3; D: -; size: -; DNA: TGCGCCAGCAGCTTGGTTTCTGGGGACATGGGCCCTGGAAACACCATATATTTT; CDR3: CASSLVSGDMGPGNTIYF
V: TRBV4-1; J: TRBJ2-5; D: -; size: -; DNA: TGCGCCAGCAGCCAAGGTGCTGGCAGTATGAAGACCCAGTACTTC; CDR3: CASSQGAGSMKTQYF
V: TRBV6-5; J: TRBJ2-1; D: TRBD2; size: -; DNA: TGTGCCAGCAGCGTAGGGACTAGCGGGTCGAACGAGCAGTTCTTC; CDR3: CASSVGTSGSNEQFF
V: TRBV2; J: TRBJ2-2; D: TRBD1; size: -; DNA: TGTGCCAGCATGATCGGACAGGCGAACACCGGGGAGCTGTTTTTT; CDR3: CASMIGQANTGELFF
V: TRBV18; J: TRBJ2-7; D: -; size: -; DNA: TGTGCCAGCTCACCAGAAGGGAGAAACTACGAGCAGTACTTC; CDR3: CASSPEGRNYEQYF
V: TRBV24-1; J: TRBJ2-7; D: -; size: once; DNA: TGTGCCACCAGTGATTTAATCCGACTTCCATGTTACGAGCAGTACTTC; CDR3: CATSDLIRLPCYEQYF